The T cell receptor beta chain under discussion was sequenced for a study of response to subunit inactivated influenza vaccine. TCRdb reprocessed the RT-PCR reads via MiXCR and lists one record per CDR3 protein. This sample has approximately 730,000 distinct CDR3 sequences; around 13% occur once, and the top ten carry 5.5% to 8%. Study findings and constraints: Each seasonal influenza vaccination recruits few new T cells, the authors suggested.

In this sample, this clonotype turned up many times. Its antigen is unknown. V lost 4 bases to trimming and J lost 8 bases; unmatched junction nucleotides: 22. Germline CDR1 is MGHRA and CDR2 is YSYEKL. The CDR3 consists of 20 residues. The V gene is TRBV4-1, the J gene TRBJ2-4; 11 nucleotides agree with TRBD1. This sample comprised PBMCs from blood, obtained 14 to 15 days before vaccination. This receptor was taken from a man in his fifties or sixties who received an inactivated influenza vaccine. Written as DNA, the CDR3 is TGCGCCAGCAGCCTTTCAACCCGGCCCGGACAGGGGGCTTTGGTGGACATTCAGTACTTC. It specifies CASSLSTRPGQGALVDIQYF.